The 31 T cell receptor beta chains reported below all come from one sample, sequenced in a study of response to subunit inactivated influenza vaccine. TCRdb fed the RT-PCR reads into MiXCR, producing one record per CDR3 protein. The sample carries 650,000 to 800,000 distinct CDR3 sequences, more than 11% recorded once. Sequencing used PBMCs from blood, obtained around 15 days before vaccination. The receptors originated from a man aged 45-65 years who received an inactivated influenza vaccine.

This clonotype was found a few times. The chain carries TRBV7-9 and TRBJ2-2; D ambiguous. V lost 1 base to trimming and J lost 5 bases, with 8 bases between them. This CDR3 spans 14 amino acids. Germline values: CDR1 SEHNR, CDR2 FQNEAQ (reference sequence). CDR3 coding DNA: TGTGCCAGCAGCTTAGTCTCCCGGACCGGGGAGCTGTTTTTT. Encoded protein: CASSLVSRTGELFF.

In this sample, this clonotype turned up many times. This sequence joins TRBV5-6 and TRBJ2-2, with 9 bases lining up with TRBD1. Germline V gene lookup returns CDR1 SGHDT and CDR2 YYEEEE. CDR3 size: 14 residues. The trim removed 0 bases at V and 7 bases at J, leaving 1 base unmatched. CDR3 sequence (DNA): TGTGCCAGCAGCTTGGGACAGGGGGTCGGGGAGCTGTTTTTT. Protein: CASSLGQGVGELFF.

This clonotype came up a few times. CDR3 loop: CSVVQPEPSSGNTIYF. CDR3 sequence (DNA): TGCAGCGTTGTTCAGCCAGAACCGAGCTCTGGAAACACCATATATTTT. The chain is built from TRBV29-1 and TRBJ1-3; D remains unclear. CDR1 is SQVTM and CDR2 is ANQGSEA in the germline V gene. The CDR3 loop spans 16 amino acids. Between the trimmed V and J ends, which lost 4 bases and 0 bases, there was a span of 16 bases.

This clonotype was seen only a few times. The rearrangement uses TRBV7-2 and TRBJ2-7; D may be TRBD1 (7 bases). The CDR3 covers 14 residues. Germline CDR1 is SGHTA and CDR2 is FQGNSA. V was pared by 6 bases and J by 3 bases, with 15 bases between. The CDR3 DNA is TGTGCCAGCAGATCCGACAGGGAGGTCTACGAGCAGTACTTC. As protein: CASRSDREVYEQYF. Full variable domain (rest looked up from reference TRBV7-2 and TRBJ2-7): GAGVSQSPSNKVTEKGKDVELRCDPISGHTALYWYRQSLGQGLEFLIYFQGNSAPDKSGLPSDRFSAERTGGSVSTLTIQRTQQEDSAVYLCASRSDREVYEQYFGPGTRLTVT.

The chain carries TRBV7-2 and TRBJ2-5, with 7 positions matching TRBD1. CDR1 is SGHTA, CDR2 FQGNSA, per germline. After removal of 2 bases from V and 2 bases from J, the junction contained 5 bases not matched to a gene. The CDR3 totals 15 residues. The CDR3 here is CASSLRGQTQETQYF. The CDR3 DNA reads TGTGCCAGCAGCTTAAGGGGACAGACACAAGAGACCCAGTACTTC.

This clonotype was detected once. The chain couples TRBV2 to TRBJ2-1; the D call may be TRBD1 or TRBD2 (6 bases each). Germline loops: CDR1 SNHLY, CDR2 FYNNEI. V shed 5 bases and J shed 0 bases, with 23 bases lying between them. The CDR3 sequence is 19 residues long. This CDR3 is CASSSLVSGAKGSYNEQFF. The CDR3 region has the DNA TGTGCCAGCAGTTCCCTCGTCTCGGGGGCGAAAGGCTCCTACAATGAGCAGTTCTTC.

V usage is TRBV29-1 and J usage is TRBJ2-7, with TRBD1 matching 8 bases. Germline-derived CDR1 and CDR2 are SQVTM and ANQGSEA. This CDR3 has 14 residues. V lost 6 bases to trimming and J lost 2 bases; unmatched junction nucleotides: 9. The CDR3 reads CSVLDDRGAYEQYF. Written as DNA, the CDR3 is TGCAGCGTATTGGATGACAGGGGAGCCTACGAGCAGTACTTC.

The chain couples TRBV20-1 to TRBJ2-5, with D possibly being TRBD2 (6 bases). Germline CDR1 and CDR2: DFQATT and SNEGSKA (reference sequence). The CDR3 is 13 residues long. The ends were cut back, 3 bases at V and 4 bases at J, with 12 bases in the middle. The CDR3 DNA is TGCAGTGCTAGGGTACTGGGGGGAGAGACCCAGTACTTC. Encoded protein: CSARVLGGETQYF.

The chain recombines TRBV3-1 with TRBJ2-1; 16 bases are shared with TRBD2. Germline V gene sequence: CDR1 LGHDT, CDR2 YNNKEL (reference sequence). Trimming cost V 3 bases and J 9 bases; bases outside gene matches: 5. The CDR3 is 16 residues long. Here the CDR3 DNA reads TGTGCCAGCAGCCAGGGACTAGCGGGGGGGAGAATTGAGCAGTTCTTC. Translated: CASSQGLAGGRIEQFF.

This clonotype was counted a few times. This sequence joins TRBV20-1 and TRBJ2-1; D perhaps matches TRBD2 (5 bases). CDR3 length: 12 amino acids. The germline V gene has CDR1 DFQATT and CDR2 SNEGSKA (reference sequence). Here the CDR3 reads CSTSGTYNEQFF. Written as DNA, the CDR3 is TGCAGCACCAGCGGTACCTACAATGAGCAGTTCTTC.

This clonotype was detected only a few times. This chain joins TRBV5-1 and TRBJ2-5; 13 bases line up with TRBD2. The germline V gene has CDR1 SGHRS and CDR2 YFSETQ. V was clipped by 2 bases and J by 2 bases; unmatched bases: 6. There are 17 residues in the CDR3. The CDR3 DNA reads TGCGCCAGCAGCTTCTTCCGGACTAGCGGGAGTCAAGAGACCCAGTACTTC. This codes for CASSFFRTSGSQETQYF.

The CDR3 nucleotides read TGCGCCAGCAGCCAAGGTTATGTCGATGGGGGGGCGACTTCCTACGAGCAGTACTTC. Translation gives CASSQGYVDGGATSYEQYF. The chain employs TRBV4-3 and TRBJ2-7; D may be TRBD2 (7 bases). Looked up from germline, CDR1 is LGHNA and CDR2 is YSLEER. The V and J ends lost 1 base and 1 base respectively, with 23 bases between them. The CDR3 covers 19 residues.

The chain carries TRBV5-1 and TRBJ2-7; D is possibly TRBD2 (6 bases). Germline V CDR1 and CDR2: SGHRS, YFSETQ. V was shortened by 8 bases and J by 0 bases, with 18 bases between the two germline ends. This CDR3 contains 15 residues. DNA of the CDR3: TGCGCCAGGGGAGGTTTGGCTACTCACTCCTACGAGCAGTACTTC. Its protein is CARGGLATHSYEQYF.

The rearrangement links TRBV12-3 or TRBV12-4 to TRBJ2-1, with 8 bases aligning to TRBD1. This CDR3 is built from 15 residues. V was clipped by 5 bases and J by 9 bases; unmatched bases: 12. The CDR3 sequence: CASSGRADGTGEQFF. The CDR3 DNA reads as TGTGCCAGCAGTGGAAGAGCGGATGGGACAGGTGAGCAGTTCTTC.

The chain is built from TRBV20-1 and TRBJ2-2, with D possibly TRBD1 on 5 matching bases. Germline CDR1 and CDR2: DFQATT and SNEGSKA (reference sequence). This CDR3 has 14 residues. V was pared by 6 bases and J by 8 bases, with 19 bases between. The CDR3 here is CSATQGTHAGELFF. The CDR3 bases are TGCAGTGCCACTCAGGGTACACATGCAGGGGAGCTGTTTTTT.

This clonotype was seen many times. The chain recombines TRBV15 with TRBJ1-5, with D unresolved. Germline V gene lookup returns CDR1 LNHNV and CDR2 YYDKDF (reference sequence). This CDR3 region has 15 residues. Trimming took 0 bases from V and 5 from J, leaving 11 bases between them. Written as DNA, the CDR3 is TGTGCCACCAGCAGAGATGGGAGTGAGGATCAGCCCCAGCATTTT. Translated: CATSRDGSEDQPQHF.

This clonotype has a handful of counts. The chain links TRBV4-1 to TRBJ2-1; 12 bases are shared with TRBD2. Germline CDR1 is MGHRA and CDR2 is YSYEKL. V shed 6 bases and J 9 bases; nucleotides not matched to a gene: 12. This CDR3 comprises 16 residues. CDR3: CASRLSPGTSGPEQFF. In DNA, the CDR3 is TGCGCCAGCAGACTAAGTCCTGGGACTAGCGGGCCTGAGCAGTTCTTC.

V usage is TRBV3-1 and J usage is TRBJ2-3, with 9 bases that match TRBD2. CDR1 and CDR2 (germline): LGHDT, YNNKEL (reference sequence). The CDR3 extends over 15 amino acids. With V trimmed by 3 bases and J by 10 bases, 11 bases remained unmatched. CDR3 region: CASSQGGLAQVAQYF. The DNA of the CDR3 is TGTGCCAGCAGCCAGGGAGGACTAGCGCAAGTCGCGCAGTATTTT.

CDR3: CSVEDMRGTYEQYF. CDR3 in DNA: TGCAGCGTTGAAGATATGAGGGGAACCTACGAGCAGTACTTC. The chain links TRBV29-1 to TRBJ2-7; D is perhaps TRBD1 or TRBD2 (5 bases each). The V gene's germline CDR1 is SQVTM and CDR2 ANQGSEA. CDR3 length equals 14 residues. V was shortened by 0 bases and J by 2 bases, with 11 bases between the two germline ends.

The J gene is TRBJ2-6, the V gene TRBV10-3, with no clear D. Germline V gene data show CDR1 as ENHRY and CDR2 as SYGVKD. The ends were cut back, 2 bases at V and 4 bases at J, with 6 bases in the middle. This CDR3 has 14 residues. In DNA form, the CDR3 reads TGTGCCATCAGTGAGGGTACCGGGGCCAACGTCCTGACTTTC. It translates to CAISEGTGANVLTF.

The rearrangement uses TRBV11-2 and TRBJ2-1; TRBD2 aligns across 9 bases. The germline CDR1 and CDR2 sequences are SGHAT and FQNNGV. The CDR3 runs to 16 residues. The trim removed 4 bases at V and 2 bases at J, leaving 6 bases unmatched. In nucleotides, the CDR3 is TGTGCCAGCAGCTCCCCGGCTAGCGGGGCCTACAATGAGCAGTTCTTC. It specifies CASSSPASGAYNEQFF.

V gene TRBV28 combines with J gene TRBJ2-7; tentatively, D is TRBD2 (6 bases). Germline loops: CDR1 MDHEN, CDR2 SYDVKM. This CDR3 contains 12 residues. The V end lost 10 bases, the J end lost 6 bases, and 16 bases lay between the germline ends. The CDR3 DNA follows: TGTGCCAACCAACAGTCCGGGGGCGAGCAGTACTTC. This codes for CANQQSGGEQYF.

The chain has TRBV30 and TRBJ2-2; either TRBD1 or TRBD2 may fit D (5 bases each). Between the trimmed V and J ends, which lost 5 bases and 5 bases, there was a span of 12 bases. The CDR3 is made up of 13 amino acids. The germline V gene has CDR1 GTSNPN and CDR2 SVGIG (reference sequence). The CDR3 coding sequence is TGTGCCTGGGGCTTTTGGGGGACCGGGGAGCTGTTTTTT. Amino acid sequence: CAWGFWGTGELFF.

The chain couples TRBV11-1 to TRBJ2-6; tentatively, D is TRBD2 (5 bases). The germline gives CDR1 SGHAT, CDR2 FQDESV (reference sequence). Trimming left V 5 bases short and J 2 bases short, with 22 bases between. The CDR3 runs to 19 residues. CDR3 loop: CASSPRRTVTPAGANVLTF. The CDR3 DNA reads as TGTGCCAGCAGCCCCCGGAGGACTGTGACCCCCGCTGGGGCCAACGTCCTGACTTTC.

The J gene is TRBJ2-3, the V gene TRBV6-1; 9 bases line up with TRBD1. The V and J ends lost 6 bases and 0 bases, in that order; junction bases with no gene match: 10. The V gene's germline CDR1 is MNHNS and CDR2 SASEGT. The CDR3 has 17 residues. The CDR3 reads CASRRQGGLASTDTQYF. The DNA of the CDR3 is TGTGCCAGCAGACGACAGGGGGGTTTAGCTAGCACAGATACGCAGTATTTT.

The chain is built from TRBV9 and TRBJ2-1; 8 bases align to TRBD2. After removal of 4 bases from V and 9 bases from J, the junction contained 9 bases not matched to a gene. Germline V gene data show CDR1 as SGDLS and CDR2 as YYNGEE. This CDR3 comprises 14 residues. The CDR3 spells CASSTDGRATEQFF. The CDR3 DNA reads TGTGCCAGCAGCACCGACGGGAGGGCCACTGAGCAGTTCTTC.

The chain joins TRBV7-2 to TRBJ2-5, with 7 bases fitting TRBD1. V trimming: 6 bases; J trimming: 4 bases; junction bases outside the gene matches: 8. Germline loops: CDR1 SGHTA, CDR2 FQGNSA. The CDR3 length is 14 residues. The CDR3 region has the DNA TGTGCCAGCAGTGATCGACAGGGATTAGAGACCCAGTACTTC. This gives the protein CASSDRQGLETQYF. Supplemented by reference TRBV7-2 and TRBJ2-5, the full variable domain reads GAGVSQSPSNKVTEKGKDVELRCDPISGHTALYWYRQSLGQGLEFLIYFQGNSAPDKSGLPSDRFSAERTGGSVSTLTIQRTQQEDSAVYLCASSDRQGLETQYFGPGTRLLVL.

The V call is TRBV2, the J call TRBJ2-1, with TRBD2 matching over 10 bases. This CDR3 has 14 residues. Germline values: CDR1 SNHLY, CDR2 FYNNEI. The J segment lost 6 bases and the V segment lost 6 bases, leaving 5 bases of the junction unmatched. The DNA of the CDR3 is TGTGCCAGCAGCCGGACTAGCGGCTTCAATGAGCAGTTCTTC. Translation gives CASSRTSGFNEQFF.

This clonotype was seen a handful of times. This rearrangement joins TRBV29-1 to TRBJ2-5; 7 bases agree with TRBD1. This CDR3 has 14 amino acids. The V gene's germline CDR1 is SQVTM and CDR2 ANQGSEA. After removal of 4 bases from V and 2 bases from J, the junction contained 7 bases not matched to a gene. The CDR3 loop is CSVGEGQHQETQYF. In DNA form, the CDR3 reads TGCAGCGTTGGAGAGGGACAGCATCAAGAGACCCAGTACTTC. The entire variable domain, with the rest obtained from reference TRBV29-1 and TRBJ2-5, is as follows: SAVISQKPSRDICQRGTSLTIQCQVDSQVTMMFWYRQQPGQSLTLIATANQGSEATYESGFVIDKFPISRPNLTFSTLTVSNMSPEDSSIYLCSVGEGQHQETQYFGPGTRLLVL.

The V and J genes are TRBV2 and TRBJ2-5; TRBD2 aligns across 9 bases. Germline V lookup: CDR1 SNHLY, CDR2 FYNNEI. The CDR3 consists of 15 residues. Losses at the gene ends were 7 bases for V and 2 bases for J; bases not matched to a gene: 8. The chain's CDR3 is CASNPIAGAQETQYF. The CDR3 DNA reads as TGTGCCAGCAATCCAATAGCGGGGGCACAAGAGACCCAGTACTTC. The full variable domain, with the rest looked up from reference TRBV2 and TRBJ2-5, is EPEVTQTPSHQVTQMGQEVILRCVPISNHLYFYWYRQILGQKVEFLVSFYNNEISEKSEIFDDQFSVERPDGSNFTLKIRSTKLEDSAMYFCASNPIAGAQETQYFGPGTRLLVL.

The table lists this clonotype with a few counts. CDR3 region: CASRPGLGKGDEQYF. The DNA of the CDR3 is TGTGCCAGCAGGCCTGGACTAGGAAAGGGCGACGAGCAGTACTTC. V is TRBV12-3 or TRBV12-4 and J is TRBJ2-7; 7 nucleotides agree with TRBD2. The CDR3 is 15 amino acids. J lost 5 bases, V lost 6 bases, and 13 bases had no gene match.